This TCR beta chain was sequenced for a study of blood T cell repertoires in COVID-19. The germline V gene has CDR1 ENHRY and CDR2 SYGVKD. The CDR3 runs 15 residues. Trimming removed 10 bases from V and 2 bases from J; junction bases left unmatched: 8. Repertoires were generated with immunoSEQ multiplex PCR, while TCRdb's copy carries only in-frame clones and drops some. The data hold 120,000 or so clones, with around 80% observed a single time. This receptor was taken from a man between 35 and 55 years old with active or convalescent COVID-19. The rearrangement joins TRBV10-3 to TRBJ1-5; 10 positions match TRBD1. Source material: peripheral blood. The CDR3 DNA reads TGTGCCACCGGGGGGACAGGGGAGGGCAATCAGCCCCAGCATTTT. Translation gives CATGGTGEGNQPQHF.